This T cell receptor (beta chain) derives from a study of blood T cell repertoires in COVID-19. The table came from immunoSEQ multiplex PCR; TCRdb's copy has only in-frame clones and leaves some out. The sample includes 100,000 to 140,000 clones, approximately 88% of them seen just once. This sequence originates from a man aged 50-60 years with active or convalescent COVID-19. Specimen: peripheral blood.

The CDR3 protein is CASSLENSFTEAFF. In DNA, the CDR3 is TGCGCCAGCAGCTTGGAAAACAGCTTCACTGAAGCTTTCTTT. J is TRBJ1-1 and V is TRBV5-1; D remains ambiguous. The ends were cut back, 0 bases at V and 4 bases at J, with 10 bases in the middle. Germline-derived CDR1 and CDR2 are SGHRS and YFSETQ. The length of the CDR3 is 14 residues.